Presented here are 7 T cell receptor beta chains from one specimen sequenced in a study of identical twins. TCRdb passed the 5' RACE reads through MiXCR, listing each CDR3 protein once. The table lists some 690,000 distinct CDR3 sequences, 21% of them singletons. The data were also submitted as part of a second study, on T cells expressing NK-cell markers.

The sequenced material came from PBMCs. These receptor sequences come from a woman aged 18-35 years in good health.

V gene TRBV29-1 combines with J gene TRBJ2-7; D may be TRBD2 (6 bases). The CDR3 runs 12 residues. V shed 5 bases and J shed 5 bases, with 13 bases lying between them. Per germline, CDR1 SQVTM and CDR2 ANQGSEA. CDR3 in amino acids: CSVLGGADEQYF. The DNA for the CDR3 is TGCAGCGTTCTGGGGGGAGCAGACGAGCAGTACTTC.

The CDR3 sequence is CASSPQREIPDTQYF. CDR3 coding DNA: TGTGCCAGCAGCCCCCAGAGGGAGATACCAGATACGCAGTATTTT. The genes are TRBV12-3 or TRBV12-4 and TRBJ2-3; the D gene is possibly TRBD2 (5 bases). The CDR3 runs 15 residues. Deletions cut 6 bases from V and 4 bases from J, with 17 bases between.

This clonotype was seen a few times. The genes are TRBV6-1 and TRBJ1-1, with D perhaps matching TRBD1 (5 bases). Trimming took off 8 bases at V and 1 base at J, with 14 bases between the two ends. The germline gives CDR1 MNHNS, CDR2 SASEGT. The CDR3 extends over 14 amino acids. The CDR3 loop reads CASRGAAWNTEAFF. The CDR3 DNA reads as TGTGCCAGCCGAGGGGCGGCTTGGAACACTGAAGCTTTCTTT.

This clonotype has a count of ten or more. For the CDR3, the DNA is TGCAGCGCCCGAGCCGAAGACAATGAGCAGTTCTTC. Protein: CSARAEDNEQFF. The chain combines TRBV29-1 with TRBJ2-1; D gene uncertain. With 7 bases removed from V and 5 bases from J, the gap between germline ends came to 12 bases. The CDR3 spans 12 residues. Germline V CDR1 and CDR2: SQVTM, ANQGSEA.

In this sample, this clonotype turned up a few times. The CDR3 nucleotides are TGTGCCAGCAGCTTGGTAGGGGCCGGTCACTCTGGGGCCAACGTCCTGACTTTC. Residues: CASSLVGAGHSGANVLTF. This sequence joins TRBV5-5 and TRBJ2-6; TRBD1 is a possible D gene (5 bases). Trimming shortened V by 0 bases and J by 0 bases, and 13 bases separated the two germline ends. Germline CDR1 and CDR2: SGHKS and YYEKEE (reference sequence). The CDR3 is 18 amino acids.

This clonotype was found many times. This chain uses TRBV7-7 with TRBJ2-1; no clear D. Deletions cut 5 bases from V and 7 bases from J, with 9 bases between. Germline CDR1 reads SSHAT; CDR2 reads FNYEAQ (reference sequence). The CDR3 totals 12 residues. The CDR3 region has the DNA TGTGCCAGCAGCCCTCTCGGGAATGAGCAGTTCTTC. This gives the protein CASSPLGNEQFF.

This clonotype has a handful of counts. The chain employs TRBV5-1 and TRBJ2-5; D is perhaps TRBD1 (6 bases). The germline V and J ends were trimmed by 0 bases and 5 bases, with 11 bases remaining between them. Looked up from germline, CDR1 is SGHRS and CDR2 is YFSETQ. There are 14 residues in the CDR3. This CDR3 reads CASSLDRATETQYF. The DNA for the CDR3 is TGCGCCAGCAGCTTGGACAGGGCAACGGAGACCCAGTACTTC.